The T cell receptor beta chain under discussion was sequenced for a study of T cells in Graves' hyperthyroidism and ophthalmopathy. The length of the CDR3 is 11 residues. V was shortened by 6 bases and J by 6 bases, with 5 bases between the two germline ends. Germline assignment: CDR1 MNHNS and CDR2 SASEGT. RNA transcripts provided the source from which TCR beta CDR3 regions were amplified. First-round RT-PCR of the TCR CDR3 relied on the HTBI primer set. TCRdb passed the multiplex PCR reads through MiXCR, listing each CDR3 protein once. The sample includes about 700,000 distinct CDR3 sequences, around 15% of them seen just once. On the basis of clinical symptoms, serum thyroxine and TRAb, thyroid ultrasound and orbital computed tomography, diagnoses were made.

The chain uses TRBV6-1 and TRBJ1-4; D gene unclear. Sequenced: blood. The TCR sequence derives from a woman aged 18-29 years with Graves' hyperthyroidism. The CDR3 protein is CASRKDEKLFF. For the CDR3, the DNA is TGTGCCAGCAGAAAGGATGAAAAACTGTTTTTT.